Listed below are T cell receptor beta chains from one sample, sequenced in a study of blood T cell repertoires in COVID-19. The table came from immunoSEQ multiplex PCR; TCRdb's copy has only in-frame clones and leaves some out. The table lists a few hundred thousand clones, 80% to 90% of them singletons, with over 2% in the top ten. The sequenced sample consisted of PBMCs or T cells enriched from blood (not recorded which). The receptors stem from a man aged 25-40 years who had recovered from COVID-19. Both conserved end residues are trimmed from each CDR3. The order of the fields is D gene, V gene, J gene, CDR3 protein. D genes are given only for firm matches.

D gene: TRBD1; V gene: TRBV7-2; J gene: TRBJ1-4; CDR3 protein: ASSLTRTGRGKLF
D gene: NA; V gene: TRBV6-5; J gene: TRBJ1-5; CDR3 protein: ASRPSTGSNQPQH
D gene: TRBD2; V gene: TRBV7-8; J gene: TRBJ2-3; CDR3 protein: ASSLGSGASPATQY
D gene: TRBD1; V gene: TRBV29-1; J gene: TRBJ1-3; CDR3 protein: SVEIDRGGKGNTIY
D gene: TRBD1; V gene: TRBV7-2; J gene: TRBJ1-5; CDR3 protein: ASSSTGGLRYSNQPQH
D gene: TRBD2; V gene: TRBV4-2; J gene: TRBJ2-1; CDR3 protein: ASSQETAGGAPEQF
D gene: NA; V gene: TRBV5-1; J gene: TRBJ1-4; CDR3 protein: ASSPTGNQGEKLF
D gene: TRBD1; V gene: TRBV9; J gene: TRBJ1-4; CDR3 protein: ASSVVRGQLF
D gene: NA; V gene: TRBV5-1; J gene: TRBJ1-2; CDR3 protein: ASSLSRGGDYGYT
D gene: TRBD2; V gene: TRBV4-1; J gene: TRBJ2-7; CDR3 protein: ASSQDIAGEPYEQY
D gene: NA; V gene: TRBV7-9; J gene: TRBJ1-2; CDR3 protein: ASSLGTSYGYT
D gene: NA; V gene: TRBV18; J gene: TRBJ1-1; CDR3 protein: ASSPQNRATEAF
D gene: NA; V gene: TRBV3-1/TRBV3-2; J gene: TRBJ1-1; CDR3 protein: ASSHIGRTPIAF
D gene: NA; V gene: TRBV5-4; J gene: TRBJ1-4; CDR3 protein: ASSLQGTAGEKLF
D gene: NA; V gene: TRBV18; J gene: TRBJ1-5; CDR3 protein: ASSPGGYQPQH
D gene: TRBD1; V gene: TRBV9; J gene: TRBJ2-1; CDR3 protein: ASSARQGGYNEQF
D gene: TRBD1; V gene: TRBV27; J gene: TRBJ2-2; CDR3 protein: ASSLLAGGTGELF
D gene: TRBD1; V gene: TRBV19; J gene: TRBJ1-2; CDR3 protein: ASDPGQALTNYGYT
D gene: NA; V gene: TRBV30; J gene: TRBJ1-1; CDR3 protein: AWSVPPTGEAF
D gene: TRBD1; V gene: TRBV2; J gene: TRBJ1-1; CDR3 protein: ASSLTGENTEAF
D gene: NA; V gene: TRBV4-1; J gene: TRBJ1-4; CDR3 protein: ASSYVLRGERTNEKLF